These 20 T cell receptor beta chains were sequenced from one sample in a study of T cell responses to AZD1222 COVID-19 vaccine. TCRdb keeps only in-frame clones here, not all; method: immunoSEQ multiplex PCR. The top ten hold under 30% of the sample, which has roughly 96,000 clones, about 90% seen once. The sample consisted of peripheral blood, taken on day 0 of AZD1222 vaccination. These receptors came from an adult in good health.

The chain recombines TRBV27 with TRBJ2-7, with 10 nucleotides matching TRBD1. The CDR3 length is 14 residues. V shed 4 bases, J shed 4 bases, and the junction held 4 bases outside the gene matches. Germline V gives CDR1 MNHEY, CDR2 SMNVEV (reference sequence). The CDR3, as DNA: TGTGCCAGCAGTTGGGACAGGGGTCCGTACGAGCAGTACTTC. It is translated as CASSWDRGPYEQYF.

The V gene is TRBV7-2, the J gene TRBJ2-5; TRBD2 agrees at 12 bases. Per germline, CDR1 SGHTA and CDR2 FQGNSA. V lost 4 bases to trimming and J lost 5 bases; unmatched junction nucleotides: 11. The CDR3 totals 17 residues. Here the CDR3 reads CASSSVLGLAGWETQYF. Written as DNA, the CDR3 is TGTGCCAGCAGCTCGGTCCTAGGACTAGCGGGATGGGAGACCCAGTACTTC.

The V call is TRBV7-3, the J call TRBJ1-6, with D possibly TRBD1 on 6 matching bases. This CDR3 has 16 amino acids. Germline CDR1 reads SGHTA; CDR2 reads FQGTGA. Trimming removed 5 bases at V and 14 bases at J, with 25 bases between. CDR3 in DNA: TGTGCCAGCAGCCCGATGGGGGCGGCTTCGATGTTAGCCCTCCACTTT. This encodes CASSPMGAASMLALHF.

This clone has only one observation. The rearrangement uses TRBV28 and TRBJ2-3, with 9 positions matching TRBD1. CDR1 is MDHEN, CDR2 SYDVKM, per germline. The CDR3 sequence is 15 residues long. The V gene end was trimmed by 10 bases and the J gene end by 6 bases; junction bases not matched to a gene: 14. The CDR3 bases are TGTGCCACCTCACAGCCGGGACAGGGTGACGATACGCAGTATTTT. Encoded protein: CATSQPGQGDDTQYF.

This clone has a handful of counts. This chain connects TRBV5-1 to TRBJ2-2; 8 positions match TRBD1. The CDR3 is made up of 16 amino acids. V trimming: 4 bases; J trimming: 1 base; junction bases outside the gene matches: 6. Germline V gene lookup returns CDR1 SGHRS and CDR2 YFSETQ. In nucleotides, the CDR3 is TGCGCCAGCAGCGCGGGCGGGACAGGGAACACCGGGGAGCTGTTTTTT. Its protein product is CASSAGGTGNTGELFF.

To note about this clone: Other DNA sequences from this sample encode an identical CDR3 as well. The chain combines TRBV5-1 with TRBJ2-2, with TRBD1 identical over 7 bases. The junction had 5 bases not matched to a gene; V was cut back by 0 bases and J by 3 bases. Germline CDR1 and CDR2: SGHRS and YFSETQ. This CDR3 is 16 amino acids long. Written as DNA, the CDR3 is TGCGCCAGCAGCTTGGGTGACAGGGAAGACACCGGGGAGCTGTTTTTT. Its translation is CASSLGDREDTGELFF.

The CDR3 here is CASSQGSGPETQYF. The CDR3 region has the DNA TGTGCCAGCAGCCAAGGGTCAGGGCCGGAGACCCAGTACTTC. V is TRBV14 and J is TRBJ2-5; TRBD1 is a possible D gene (5 bases). Deletions cut 1 base from V and 5 bases from J, with 11 bases between. This CDR3 is 14 amino acids long. Germline V gene data show CDR1 as SGHDN and CDR2 as FVKESK.

The rearrangement links TRBV3-1 (or the pseudogene TRBV3-2) to TRBJ2-7; TRBD2 might be the D (6 bases). This CDR3 spans 16 amino acids. In germline, CDR1 is LGHDT, CDR2 YNNKEL (reference sequence). With 2 bases removed from V and 7 bases from J, the gap between germline ends came to 21 bases. The CDR3 bases are TGTGCCAGCAGCCAATCTCCGGGCCCCTTAGGGAGGGAGCAGTACTTC. Amino acid sequence: CASSQSPGPLGREQYF.

Of note for this clone: One end of the junction fails to match germline, which may point to a read error. This chain connects TRBV7-7 to TRBJ2-2; 9 positions agree with TRBD1. The CDR3 runs 13 residues. Germline V CDR1 and CDR2: SSHAT, FNYEAQ (reference sequence). The CDR3 is CASSRQGAGELFF. The CDR3 region has the DNA TGTGCTAGCAGCAGACAGGGGGCCGGGGAGCTGTTTTTT.

The chain joins TRBV19 to TRBJ1-5; weak D call: TRBD1 (6 bases). Germline CDR1 reads LNHDA; CDR2 reads SQIVND (reference sequence). V was cut by 3 bases and J by 1 base, with 7 bases left in between. The CDR3 runs to 14 residues. CDR3 residues: CASSITGSNQPQHF. In nucleotides, the CDR3 is TGTGCCAGTAGTATTACAGGGAGCAATCAGCCCCAGCATTTT.

This rearrangement joins TRBV7-2 to TRBJ2-7; TRBD1 agrees at 7 bases. This CDR3 contains 16 residues. The junction had 6 bases not matched to a gene; V was cut back by 1 base and J by 0 bases. In germline, CDR1 is SGHTA, CDR2 FQGNSA. CDR3 residues: CASSLDSGDSSYEQYF. The DNA for the CDR3 is TGTGCCAGCAGCTTAGATTCCGGGGACAGCTCCTACGAGCAGTACTTC.

This clone was detected once. CDR3 in DNA: TGTGCCAGCGGACAGGCGATGGGAGTAGTCGGCTACGAGCAGTACTTC. Its protein is CASGQAMGVVGYEQYF. V and J are TRBV3-1 (or the pseudogene TRBV3-2) and TRBJ2-7; 7 nucleotides line up with TRBD1. CDR3 length: 16 residues. V gave up 8 bases and J gave up 3 bases; unmatched junction bases: 16. Germline lookup yields CDR1 LGHDT and CDR2 YNNKEL (reference sequence).

This clone showed up just a few times. The chain joins TRBV24-1 to TRBJ1-1; unclear D gene. This CDR3 spans 13 amino acids. Germline CDR1 and CDR2: KGHDR and SFDVKD. V lost 0 bases to trimming and J lost 0 bases, with 1 base between them. The CDR3 spells CATSDLMNTEAFF. CDR3 sequence (DNA): TGTGCCACCAGTGATTTGATGAACACTGAAGCTTTCTTT.

This chain joins TRBV7-9 and TRBJ2-3, with D uncertain. The length of the CDR3 is 15 residues. The V and J ends lost 5 bases and 3 bases respectively, with 15 bases between them. CDR1 is SEHNR, CDR2 FQNEAQ, per germline (reference sequence). CDR3 coding DNA: TGTGCCAGCAGCAATCGGGCCCCTGGGACAGATACGCAGTATTTT. Translating it yields CASSNRAPGTDTQYF.

V and J are TRBV12-3 or TRBV12-4 and TRBJ2-1; D is ambiguous. V shed 0 bases and J shed 9 bases, with 9 bases lying between them. The length of the CDR3 is 13 residues. CDR3 amino acids: CASSLALGAEQFF. The CDR3 region has the DNA TGTGCCAGCAGTTTAGCGCTCGGAGCTGAGCAGTTCTTC.

The rearrangement links TRBV5-6 to TRBJ2-5; TRBD2 matches at 7 bases. CDR3 length: 15 amino acids. Trimming took 0 bases from V and 4 from J; bases not matched to a gene: 6. The germline V gene encodes CDR1 SGHDT and CDR2 YYEEEE. The CDR3: CASSLALAVGETQYF. CDR3 in DNA: TGTGCCAGCAGCTTGGCCCTAGCGGTGGGAGAGACCCAGTACTTC.

This clone has more than one count but fewer than ten. The rearrangement joins TRBV24-1 to TRBJ2-7; D remains ambiguous. This CDR3 comprises 13 residues. Germline assignment: CDR1 KGHDR and CDR2 SFDVKD. Trimming took 3 bases from V and 0 from J, leaving 5 bases between them. CDR3: CATSDSLSYEQYF. CDR3 in DNA: TGTGCCACCAGTGATAGTCTCTCCTACGAGCAGTACTTC.

This clone was seen once. This same CDR3 is encoded by further DNA sequences in the sample. The chain recombines TRBV6-5 with TRBJ2-7; 10 nucleotides agree with TRBD2. There are 14 residues in the CDR3. V dropped 5 bases and J dropped 3; count of bases not matched to a gene: 4. Germline values: CDR1 MNHEY, CDR2 SVGAGI. The CDR3 DNA is TGTGCCAGCAGTCCCGGACTAGCGGACTACGAGCAGTACTTC. It specifies CASSPGLADYEQYF.

V and J are TRBV5-5 and TRBJ2-7, with D possibly TRBD2 on 5 matching bases. This CDR3 contains 16 residues. Trimming left V 4 bases short and J 0 bases short, with 17 bases between. Germline-derived CDR1 and CDR2 are SGHKS and YYEKEE (reference sequence). CDR3 nucleotides: TGTGCCAGCAGCCCGGCGGGCGGGCGTCCCTCCTACGAGCAGTACTTC. Protein product: CASSPAGGRPSYEQYF.

This chain links TRBV28 with TRBJ2-1; 10 bases line up with TRBD2. The CDR3 totals 14 residues. Germline trimming cut 3 bases from V and 9 bases from J; bases unmatched to any gene: 5. Germline CDR1 and CDR2: MDHEN and SYDVKM. In DNA form, the CDR3 reads TGTGCCAGCAGTTTCTTAGCGGGAGGCGGTGAGCAGTTCTTC. Protein sequence: CASSFLAGGGEQFF.